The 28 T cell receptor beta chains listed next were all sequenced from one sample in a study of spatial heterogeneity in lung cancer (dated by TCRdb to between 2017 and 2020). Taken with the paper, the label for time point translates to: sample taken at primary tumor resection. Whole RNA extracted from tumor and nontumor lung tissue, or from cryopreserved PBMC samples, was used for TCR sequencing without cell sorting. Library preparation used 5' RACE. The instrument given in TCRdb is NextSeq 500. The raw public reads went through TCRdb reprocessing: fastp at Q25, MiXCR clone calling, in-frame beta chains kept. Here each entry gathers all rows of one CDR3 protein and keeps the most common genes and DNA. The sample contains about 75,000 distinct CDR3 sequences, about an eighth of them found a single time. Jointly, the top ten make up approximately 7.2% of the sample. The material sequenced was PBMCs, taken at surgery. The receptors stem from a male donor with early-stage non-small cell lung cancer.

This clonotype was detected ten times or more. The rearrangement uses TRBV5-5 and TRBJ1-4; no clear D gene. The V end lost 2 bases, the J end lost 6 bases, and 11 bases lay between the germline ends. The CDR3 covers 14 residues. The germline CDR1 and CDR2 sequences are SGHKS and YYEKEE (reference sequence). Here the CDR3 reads CASSLWGEYEKLFF. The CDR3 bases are TGTGCCAGCAGCTTATGGGGAGAGTATGAAAAACTGTTTTTT.

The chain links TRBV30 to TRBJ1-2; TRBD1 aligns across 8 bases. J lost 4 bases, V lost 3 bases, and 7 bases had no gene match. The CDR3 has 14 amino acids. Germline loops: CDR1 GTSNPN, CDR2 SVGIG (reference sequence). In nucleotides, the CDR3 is TGTGCCTGGAGCCCCGGACAGGGCGTCTATGGCTACACCTTC. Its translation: CAWSPGQGVYGYTF.

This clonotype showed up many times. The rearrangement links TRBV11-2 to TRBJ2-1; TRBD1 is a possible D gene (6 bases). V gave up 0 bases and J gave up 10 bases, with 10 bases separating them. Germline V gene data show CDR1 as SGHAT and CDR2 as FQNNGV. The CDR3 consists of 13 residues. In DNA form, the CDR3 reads TGTGCCAGCAGCTTAGAGGGACACGGAGAGCAGTTCTTC. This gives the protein CASSLEGHGEQFF.

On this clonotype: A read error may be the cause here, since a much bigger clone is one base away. CDR3 sequence: CSVVWTGGSTDTQYF. CDR3 in DNA: TGCAGCGTTGTATGGACCGGGGGAAGCACAGATACGCAGTATTTT. The genes are TRBV29-1 and TRBJ2-3, with TRBD2 as a possible D gene (6 bases). V was cut by 4 bases and J by 0 bases, with 14 bases left in between. The CDR3 spans 15 residues. Germline V CDR1 and CDR2: SQVTM, ANQGSEA.

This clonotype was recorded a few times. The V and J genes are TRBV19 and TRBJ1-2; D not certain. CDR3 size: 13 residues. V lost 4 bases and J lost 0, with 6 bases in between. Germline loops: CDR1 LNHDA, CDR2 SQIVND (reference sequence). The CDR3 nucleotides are TGTGCCAGTAGTAAGACGGCTAACTATGGCTACACCTTC. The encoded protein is CASSKTANYGYTF.

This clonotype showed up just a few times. The CDR3, as DNA: TGTGCCAGCAGCGCAAGAGGGACAAAAACGATGAACACTGAAGCTTTCTTT. This translates into CASSARGTKTMNTEAFF. V usage is TRBV2 and J usage is TRBJ1-1; a weak D match, TRBD1 (6 bases). This CDR3 contains 17 residues. V lost 6 bases, J lost 0 bases, and 20 bases lay in between. In germline, CDR1 is SNHLY, CDR2 FYNNEI.

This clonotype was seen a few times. CDR3 coding DNA: TGCGCCAGCAGCTCCGGACTAGCGGACCGCACAGATACGCAGTATTTT. It specifies CASSSGLADRTDTQYF. The gene calls are TRBV5-1 and TRBJ2-3; 10 nucleotides agree with TRBD2. The length of the CDR3 is 16 residues. CDR1 is SGHRS and CDR2 is YFSETQ in the germline V gene. Trimming took 3 bases from V and 1 from J; bases not matched to a gene: 5.

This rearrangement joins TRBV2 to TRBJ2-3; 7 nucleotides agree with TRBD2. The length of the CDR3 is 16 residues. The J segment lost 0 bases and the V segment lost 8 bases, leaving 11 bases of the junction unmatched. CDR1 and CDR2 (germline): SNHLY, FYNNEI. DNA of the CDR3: TGTGCCAGCCCGAGGGCCAGCGGGGCTAGCACAGATACGCAGTATTTT. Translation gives CASPRASGASTDTQYF.

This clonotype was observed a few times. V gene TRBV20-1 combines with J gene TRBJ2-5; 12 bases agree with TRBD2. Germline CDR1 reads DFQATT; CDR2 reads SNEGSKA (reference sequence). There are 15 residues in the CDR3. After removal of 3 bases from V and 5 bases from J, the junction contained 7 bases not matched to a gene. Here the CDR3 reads CSASPRLAGDETQYF. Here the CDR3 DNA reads TGCAGTGCTAGCCCCCGACTAGCGGGAGATGAGACCCAGTACTTC.

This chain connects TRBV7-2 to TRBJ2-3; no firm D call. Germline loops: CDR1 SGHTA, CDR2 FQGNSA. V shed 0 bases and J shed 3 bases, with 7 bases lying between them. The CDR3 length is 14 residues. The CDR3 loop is CASSLAQETDTQYF. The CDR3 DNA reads TGTGCCAGCAGCTTAGCGCAGGAGACAGATACGCAGTATTTT.

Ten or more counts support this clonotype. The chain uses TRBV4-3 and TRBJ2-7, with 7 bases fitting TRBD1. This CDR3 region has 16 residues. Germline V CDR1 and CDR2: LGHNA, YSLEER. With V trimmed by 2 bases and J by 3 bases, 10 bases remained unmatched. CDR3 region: CASSQSDRETLYEQYF. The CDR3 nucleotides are TGCGCCAGCAGCCAATCCGACAGGGAAACTCTCTACGAGCAGTACTTC.

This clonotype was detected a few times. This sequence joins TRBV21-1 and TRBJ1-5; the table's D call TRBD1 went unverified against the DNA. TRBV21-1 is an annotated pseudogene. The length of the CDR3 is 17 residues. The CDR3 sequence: CASSKDGTGVSNQPQHF. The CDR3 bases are TGTGCCAGCAGCAAAGATGGGACAGGGGTGAGCAATCAGCCCCAGCATTTT.

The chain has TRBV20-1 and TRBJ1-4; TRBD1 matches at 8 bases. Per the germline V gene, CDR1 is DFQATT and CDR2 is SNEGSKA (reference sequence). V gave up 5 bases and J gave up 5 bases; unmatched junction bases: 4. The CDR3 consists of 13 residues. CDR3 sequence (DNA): TGCAGTGCTGGACAGGGTGCCAATGAAAAACTGTTTTTT. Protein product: CSAGQGANEKLFF.

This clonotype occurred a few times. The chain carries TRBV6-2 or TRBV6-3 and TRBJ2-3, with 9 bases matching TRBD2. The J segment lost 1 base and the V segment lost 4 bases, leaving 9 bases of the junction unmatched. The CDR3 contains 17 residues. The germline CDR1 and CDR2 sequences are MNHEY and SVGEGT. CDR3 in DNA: TGTGCCAGCAGTTCCCGGACTAGCGACGGTCGCACAGATACGCAGTATTTT. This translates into CASSSRTSDGRTDTQYF.

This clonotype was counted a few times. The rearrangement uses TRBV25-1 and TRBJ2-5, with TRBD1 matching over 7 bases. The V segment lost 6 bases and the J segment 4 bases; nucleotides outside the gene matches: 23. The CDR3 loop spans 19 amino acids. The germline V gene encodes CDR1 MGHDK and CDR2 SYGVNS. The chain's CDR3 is CASSPKMGTTGLASETQYF. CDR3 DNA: TGTGCCAGCAGCCCTAAAATGGGGACGACAGGGCTTGCATCAGAGACCCAGTACTTC.

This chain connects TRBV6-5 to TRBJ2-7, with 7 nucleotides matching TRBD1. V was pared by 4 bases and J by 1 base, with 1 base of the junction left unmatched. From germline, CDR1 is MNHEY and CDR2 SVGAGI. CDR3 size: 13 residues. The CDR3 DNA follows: TGTGCCAGCAGTTCGACAGGGTCCTACGAGCAGTACTTC. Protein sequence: CASSSTGSYEQYF.

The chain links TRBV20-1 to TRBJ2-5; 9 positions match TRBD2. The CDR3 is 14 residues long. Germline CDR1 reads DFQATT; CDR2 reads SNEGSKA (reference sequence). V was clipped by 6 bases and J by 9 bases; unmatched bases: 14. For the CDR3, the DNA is TGCAGTGCCACTATAGCGGGGGACCCAGGGTCCCAGTACTTC. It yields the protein CSATIAGDPGSQYF.

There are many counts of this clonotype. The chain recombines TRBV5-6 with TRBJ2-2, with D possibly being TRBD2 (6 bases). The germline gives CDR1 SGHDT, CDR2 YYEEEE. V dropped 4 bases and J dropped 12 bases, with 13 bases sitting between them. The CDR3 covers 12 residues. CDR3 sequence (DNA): TGTGCCAGCAGCCCGGCGGGGCGGAAGCTGTTTTTT. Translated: CASSPAGRKLFF.

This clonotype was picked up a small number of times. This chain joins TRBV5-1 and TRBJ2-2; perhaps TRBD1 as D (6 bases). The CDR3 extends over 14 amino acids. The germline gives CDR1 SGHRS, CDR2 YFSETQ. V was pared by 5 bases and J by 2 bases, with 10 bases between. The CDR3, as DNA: TGCGCCAGCAGGGACAGAACTAACACCGGGGAGCTGTTTTTT. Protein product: CASRDRTNTGELFF.

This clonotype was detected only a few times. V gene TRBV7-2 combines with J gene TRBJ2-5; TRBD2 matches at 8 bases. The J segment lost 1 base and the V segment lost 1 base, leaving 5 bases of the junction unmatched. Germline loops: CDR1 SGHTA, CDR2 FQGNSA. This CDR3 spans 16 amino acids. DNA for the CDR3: TGTGCCAGCAGCTTAGGGAAGGCGGGAGGCCAAGAGACCCAGTACTTC. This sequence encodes CASSLGKAGGQETQYF. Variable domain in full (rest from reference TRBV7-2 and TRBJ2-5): GAGVSQSPSNKVTEKGKDVELRCDPISGHTALYWYRQSLGQGLEFLIYFQGNSAPDKSGLPSDRFSAERTGGSVSTLTIQRTQQEDSAVYLCASSLGKAGGQETQYFGPGTRLLVL.

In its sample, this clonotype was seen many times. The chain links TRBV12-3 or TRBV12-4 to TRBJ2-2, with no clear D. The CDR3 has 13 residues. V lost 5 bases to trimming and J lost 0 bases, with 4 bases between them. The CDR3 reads CASSGANTGELFF. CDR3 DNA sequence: TGTGCCAGCAGTGGTGCGAACACCGGGGAGCTGTTTTTT.

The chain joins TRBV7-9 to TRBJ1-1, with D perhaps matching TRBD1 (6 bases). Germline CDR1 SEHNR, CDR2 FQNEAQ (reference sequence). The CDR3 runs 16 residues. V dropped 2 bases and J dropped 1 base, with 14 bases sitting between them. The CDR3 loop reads CASSLRAGRGNTEAFF. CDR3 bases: TGTGCCAGCAGCTTAAGGGCAGGCAGGGGGAACACTGAAGCTTTCTTT.

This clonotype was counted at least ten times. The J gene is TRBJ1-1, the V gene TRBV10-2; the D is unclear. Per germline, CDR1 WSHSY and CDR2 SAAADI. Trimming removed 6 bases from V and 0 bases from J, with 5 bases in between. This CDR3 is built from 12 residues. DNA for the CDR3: TGCGCCAGCAGCTGGATGAACACTGAAGCTTTCTTT. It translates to CASSWMNTEAFF.

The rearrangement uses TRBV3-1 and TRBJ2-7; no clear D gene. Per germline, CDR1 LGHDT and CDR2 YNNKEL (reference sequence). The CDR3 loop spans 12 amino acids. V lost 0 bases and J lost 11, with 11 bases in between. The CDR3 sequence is CASSQEVHQKYF. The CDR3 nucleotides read TGTGCCAGCAGCCAAGAAGTCCACCAGAAGTACTTC.

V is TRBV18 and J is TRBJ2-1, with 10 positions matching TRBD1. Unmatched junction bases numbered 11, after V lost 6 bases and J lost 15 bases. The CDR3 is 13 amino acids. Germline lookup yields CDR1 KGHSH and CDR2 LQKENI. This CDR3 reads CASSPPPRDRGFF. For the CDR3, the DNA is TGTGCCAGCTCGCCCCCCCCCCGGGACAGGGGGTTCTTC.

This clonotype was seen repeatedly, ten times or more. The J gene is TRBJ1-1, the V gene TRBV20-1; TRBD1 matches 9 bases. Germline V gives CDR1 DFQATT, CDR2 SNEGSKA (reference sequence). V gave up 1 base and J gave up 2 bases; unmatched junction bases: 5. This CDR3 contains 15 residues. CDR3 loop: CSARGQGDENTEAFF. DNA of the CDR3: TGCAGTGCTAGAGGACAGGGGGATGAAAACACTGAAGCTTTCTTT.

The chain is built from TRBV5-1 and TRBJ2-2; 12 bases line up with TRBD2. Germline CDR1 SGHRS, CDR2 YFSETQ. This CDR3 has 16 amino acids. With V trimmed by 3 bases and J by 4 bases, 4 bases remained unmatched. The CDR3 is CASSSLAGGLTGELFF. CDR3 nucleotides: TGCGCCAGCAGCTCACTAGCGGGAGGCCTCACCGGGGAGCTGTTTTTT. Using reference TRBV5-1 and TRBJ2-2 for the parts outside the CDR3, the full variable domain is KAGVTQTPRYLIKTRGQQVTLSCSPISGHRSVSWYQQTPGQGLQFLFEYFSETQRNKGNFPGRFSGRQFSNSRSEMNVSTLELGDSALYLCASSSLAGGLTGELFFGEGSRLTVL.

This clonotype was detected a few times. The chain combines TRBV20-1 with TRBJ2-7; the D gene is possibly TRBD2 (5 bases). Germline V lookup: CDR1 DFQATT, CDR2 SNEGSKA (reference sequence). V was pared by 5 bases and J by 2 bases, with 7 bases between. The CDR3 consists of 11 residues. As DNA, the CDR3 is TGCAGTGCTTTAGCGACCTACGAGCAGTACTTC. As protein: CSALATYEQYF.